The 6 T cell receptor beta chains presented below share a single source sample, sequenced in a study of blood T cell repertoires in COVID-19. Only in-frame clones appear in the TCRdb table, and some are missing; sequencing was by immunoSEQ multiplex PCR. There are about 170,000 clones in the sample; approximately 84% occur only once, and roughly 1.2% lies in the top ten. Sequenced material: PBMCs or T cells enriched from blood (not recorded which). These receptors were obtained from a human donor with acute COVID-19. The donor label of this sample is uncertain.

The J gene is TRBJ1-1, the V gene TRBV3-1 (or the pseudogene TRBV3-2); D is unresolved. The CDR3 is made up of 12 amino acids. Germline lookup yields CDR1 LGHDT and CDR2 YNNKEL (reference sequence). V lost 1 base to trimming and J lost 11 bases, with 11 bases between them. The CDR3 DNA reads as TGTGCCAGCAGCCAAGCGGCCGGAGGGGCTTTCTTT. Amino acid sequence: CASSQAAGGAFF.

The rearrangement links TRBV6-2 or TRBV6-3 to TRBJ2-1; 11 bases match TRBD2. The ends lost 5 bases at V and 7 bases at J; junction bases unmatched: 13. Germline CDR1 is MNHEY and CDR2 is SVGEGT. The CDR3 totals 17 residues. CDR3 residues: CASSPYRDLAGGNEQFF. DNA for the CDR3: TGTGCCAGCAGTCCATACAGGGACCTAGCGGGGGGAAATGAGCAGTTCTTC.

The chain employs TRBV5-4 and TRBJ2-2; 8 nucleotides line up with TRBD1. V trimming: 1 base; J trimming: 5 bases; junction bases outside the gene matches: 4. From germline, CDR1 is SGHNT and CDR2 YYREEE (reference sequence). This CDR3 spans 15 amino acids. The CDR3 protein is CASSLSGGGTGELFF. For the CDR3, the DNA is TGTGCCAGCAGCTTGTCAGGGGGCGGGACCGGGGAGCTGTTTTTT.

The gene calls are TRBV10-3 and TRBJ1-1; 7 bases map to TRBD1. The CDR3 is 15 amino acids. The germline gives CDR1 ENHRY, CDR2 SYGVKD. J was trimmed by 8 bases and V by 5 bases; bases with no gene match: 14. The CDR3 loop reads CAISTGVRGGAEAFF. CDR3 coding DNA: TGTGCCATCAGTACAGGGGTCCGCGGAGGCGCCGAAGCTTTCTTT.

The chain employs TRBV30 and TRBJ1-3, with D uncertain. CDR1 and CDR2 from the germline V gene are GTSNPN and SVGIG (reference sequence). With 0 bases removed from V and 0 bases from J, the gap between germline ends came to 6 bases. CDR3 length: 14 amino acids. The CDR3 sequence: CAWSVGSSGNTIYF. The CDR3 bases are TGTGCCTGGAGTGTTGGCAGCTCTGGAAACACCATATATTTT. Filled out from reference TRBV30 and TRBJ1-3, the complete variable domain reads SQTIHQWPATLVQPVGSPLSLECTVEGTSNPNLYWYRQAAGRGLQLLFYSVGIGQISSEVPQNLSASRPQDRQFILSSKKLLLSDSGFYLCAWSVGSSGNTIYFGEGSWLTVV.

V usage is TRBV13 and J usage is TRBJ1-2; 7 bases fit TRBD1. CDR1 is PRHDT and CDR2 is FYEKMQ in the germline V gene (reference sequence). V dropped 5 bases and J dropped 3; count of bases not matched to a gene: 12. This CDR3 contains 16 residues. The CDR3 DNA reads TGTGCCAGCAGCGCCAAAGGGTGGACAGGCCACTATGGCTACACCTTC. Its protein product is CASSAKGWTGHYGYTF.